The present T cell receptor (beta chain) was sequenced within a study of T cells after yellow fever vaccination. 5'RACE template switching produced TCR cDNA carrying a universal primer site and UMIs. One entry per CDR3 protein results from TCRdb running MiXCR on the 5' RACE reads. The data contain 550,000 to 750,000 distinct CDR3 sequences, approximately 15% of them singletons. The CDR3 runs to 14 residues. V gave up 4 bases and J gave up 1 base, with 9 bases separating them. Germline CDR1 SEHNR, CDR2 FQNEAQ (reference sequence). The V gene is TRBV7-9, the J gene TRBJ2-3, with D possibly being TRBD1 or TRBD2 (5 bases each). This receptor was obtained from a young man who received the YFV17D yellow fever vaccine. Sequencing used PBMCs, obtained on the day of the yellow fever booster vaccination. CDR3 protein: CASSSRDRTDTQYF. CDR3 in DNA: TGTGCCAGCAGCTCCCGGGACCGCACAGATACGCAGTATTTT.